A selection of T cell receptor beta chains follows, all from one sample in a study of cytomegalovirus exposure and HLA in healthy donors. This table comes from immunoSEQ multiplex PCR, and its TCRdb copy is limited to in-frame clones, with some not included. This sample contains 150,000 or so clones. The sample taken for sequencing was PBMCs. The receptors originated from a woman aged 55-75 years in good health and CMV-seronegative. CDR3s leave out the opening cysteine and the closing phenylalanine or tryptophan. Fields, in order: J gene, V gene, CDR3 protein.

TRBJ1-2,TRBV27,ASSRVGRSGYT
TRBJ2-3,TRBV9,ASSVVPRSSGGRDTQY
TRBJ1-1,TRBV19,ASSMGDWAGKVF
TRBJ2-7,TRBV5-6,ASSYQAGGPRDEQY
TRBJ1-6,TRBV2,ASSGTGGSPLH
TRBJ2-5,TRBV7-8,ASSFSSETRSGETQY
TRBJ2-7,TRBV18,ASSHGQDVYEQY
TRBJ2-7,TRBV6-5,ASSLGGDEQY
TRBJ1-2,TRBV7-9,ASSTGQGWFGYT
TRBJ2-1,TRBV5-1,ASSLGGTGGGNEQF
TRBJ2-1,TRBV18,ASSPESGQYNEQF
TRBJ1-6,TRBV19,ASSKGQKSSYNSPLH
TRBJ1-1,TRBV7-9,ASSRQGTEAF
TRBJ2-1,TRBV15,ATSRATGVVNEQF
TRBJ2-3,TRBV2,ASSAPRRGPEHTDTQY
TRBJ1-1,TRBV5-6,ASSAAGGRTEAF
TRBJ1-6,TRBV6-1,ASSGGQGAIPYNSPLH
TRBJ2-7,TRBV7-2,ASGREQY
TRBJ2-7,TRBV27,ASSLQGEQY
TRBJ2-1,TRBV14,ASSQDPPRGLTYNEQF
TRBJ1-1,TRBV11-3,ASSLRGGDTEAF
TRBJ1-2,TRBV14,ASSQTGRARSGYT
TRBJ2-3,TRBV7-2,ASSLQGSSDTQY
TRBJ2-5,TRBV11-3,ASSPGTPQETQY
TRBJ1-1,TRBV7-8,ASSLRGQLNTEAF
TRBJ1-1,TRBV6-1,ASSRPGKHTEAF
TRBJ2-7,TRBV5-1,ASSLDAGVYEQY
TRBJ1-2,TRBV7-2,ASSSRGKNGYT
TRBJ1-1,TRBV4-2,ASSQGQGEGDNTEAF
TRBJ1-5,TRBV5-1,ASSLVGSSNQPQH
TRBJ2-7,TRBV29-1,SVGEGAGWDEQY
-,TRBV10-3,AISELRGTSYEQY
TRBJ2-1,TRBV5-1,ASSPDRGTGTYNEQF
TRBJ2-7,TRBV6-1,ASTGTSFYEQY
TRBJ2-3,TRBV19,ASSIQTSATDTQY
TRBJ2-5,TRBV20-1,SGRVQETQY
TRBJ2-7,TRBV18,ASSPTGQEQY
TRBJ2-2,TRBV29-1,SVQRQGAGELF
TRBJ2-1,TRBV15,ATSREGLAGGPSEQF
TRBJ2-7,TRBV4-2,ASSLMGGRQGEQY
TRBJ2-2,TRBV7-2,ASSLGPTSGGTGELF
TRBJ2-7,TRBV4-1,ASSQEYGQGREQY
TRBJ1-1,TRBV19,ASKRTGESYTEAF
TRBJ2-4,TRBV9,ASSPRHGDATQY
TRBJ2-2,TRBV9,ASSVAAGGELF
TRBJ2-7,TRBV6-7,ASSYSQVRGYEQY
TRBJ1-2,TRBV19,ASRQGVKDT
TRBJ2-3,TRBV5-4,ASSWGQRGTTDTQY
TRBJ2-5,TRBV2,ASSGATGGGKTQY
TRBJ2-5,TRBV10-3,AISESNPGLAGVPQETQY
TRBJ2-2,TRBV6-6,ASSYGGGKNTGELF
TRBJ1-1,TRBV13,ASSYGQGNTEAF
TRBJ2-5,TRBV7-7,ASSLIAGGPPETQY
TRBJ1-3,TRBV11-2,ASSAGQPNTIY
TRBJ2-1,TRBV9,ASSLRLALSSYNEQF
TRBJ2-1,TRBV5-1,ASSLGGQPYNEQF
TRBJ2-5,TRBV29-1,SVEGTVQETQY
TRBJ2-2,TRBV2,ASSGQTGELF
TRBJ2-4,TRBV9,ASSVGGSAIQY
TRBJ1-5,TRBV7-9,ASSLEGGRENQPQH